Shown below are 30 T cell receptor beta chains from a single sample sequenced in a study of blood T cell repertoires in COVID-19. TCRdb's copy holds only in-frame clones and misses some; the assay was immunoSEQ multiplex PCR. The sample shows around 60,000 clones, around 86% of them seen only once. Sequencing was done on a sample of peripheral blood. The origin of the receptors is a woman at least 80 years old with active or convalescent COVID-19.

The chain links TRBV7-3 to TRBJ2-1; 7 bases are shared with TRBD1. This CDR3 comprises 14 residues. V lost 6 bases, J lost 7 bases, and 9 bases stayed unmatched. From germline, CDR1 is SGHTA and CDR2 FQGTGA. CDR3 region: CASSPRDSPNEQFF. CDR3 sequence (DNA): TGTGCCAGCAGTCCCCGGGACAGCCCGAATGAGCAGTTCTTC.

This clone was counted between two and nine times. V is TRBV18 and J is TRBJ2-5, with 10 bases identical to TRBD1. In germline, CDR1 is KGHSH, CDR2 LQKENI. The V and J ends lost 6 bases and 0 bases, in that order; junction bases with no gene match: 1. CDR3 length: 14 amino acids. Here the CDR3 reads CASSGTGDQETQYF. The DNA for the CDR3 is TGTGCCAGCTCCGGGACAGGGGACCAAGAGACCCAGTACTTC.

The J gene is TRBJ1-1, the V gene TRBV3-1 (or the pseudogene TRBV3-2); D gene ambiguous. V was trimmed by 4 bases and J by 3 bases, leaving 6 bases between them. Germline CDR1 is LGHDT and CDR2 is YNNKEL (reference sequence). The CDR3 extends over 12 amino acids. The CDR3 here is CASSRVHTEAFF. Written as DNA, the CDR3 is TGTGCCAGCAGCCGCGTCCACACTGAAGCTTTCTTT.

For the CDR3, the DNA is TGTGCCAGTAGTACTCAGACGCGGCAGCCCCAGCATTTT. Its translation is CASSTQTRQPQHF. The V call is TRBV19, the J call TRBJ1-5; D gene uncertain. V lost 4 bases and J lost 7, with 11 bases in between. The germline CDR1 and CDR2 sequences are LNHDA and SQIVND (reference sequence). The CDR3 has 13 amino acids.

V is TRBV21-1 and J is TRBJ1-1; the table's D call of TRBD1 was not tested on the DNA. TRBV21-1 is a recognized pseudogene. The CDR3 covers 15 residues. The CDR3 sequence is CASSKHYRGNTEAFF. CDR3 DNA sequence: TGTGCCAGCAGCAAACATTACAGGGGTAACACTGAAGCTTTCTTT.

This clone was found once. The V and J genes are TRBV2 and TRBJ2-7, with 9 positions matching TRBD2. The CDR3 extends over 13 amino acids. CDR1 and CDR2 (germline): SNHLY, FYNNEI. After removal of 10 bases from V and 1 base from J, the junction contained 5 bases not matched to a gene. The CDR3 loop reads CATERGDSYEQYF. DNA of the CDR3: TGTGCCACTGAGCGGGGGGATTCCTACGAGCAGTACTTC.

This chain links TRBV10-3 with TRBJ2-7, with 7 bases aligning to TRBD1. The length of the CDR3 is 17 residues. Germline lookup yields CDR1 ENHRY and CDR2 SYGVKD. V trimming: 6 bases; J trimming: 0 bases; junction bases outside the gene matches: 14. CDR3 amino acids: CAIRAPPQGRNSYEQYF. In DNA, the CDR3 is TGTGCCATCAGAGCTCCTCCACAGGGGCGGAACTCCTACGAGCAGTACTTC.

The chain joins TRBV9 to TRBJ2-2; 13 positions agree with TRBD2. V dropped 4 bases and J dropped 4; count of bases not matched to a gene: 4. This CDR3 region has 16 residues. Germline V gives CDR1 SGDLS, CDR2 YYNGEE. The CDR3 DNA follows: TGTGCCAGCAGCCCCACTAGCGGGGGGGTCACCGGGGAGCTGTTTTTT. Protein sequence: CASSPTSGGVTGELFF.

The chain's CDR3 is CASSIEDWKNTGELFF. The CDR3 region has the DNA TGTGCCAGTAGTATAGAGGACTGGAAGAACACCGGGGAGCTGTTTTTT. This chain connects TRBV19 to TRBJ2-2; D perhaps matches TRBD2 (5 bases). This CDR3 is built from 16 residues. Trimming cost V 0 bases and J 1 base, with 9 bases left between them. From germline, CDR1 is LNHDA and CDR2 SQIVND (reference sequence).

The gene calls are TRBV6-5 and TRBJ1-2; weak D call: TRBD1 (5 bases). Germline CDR1 reads MNHEY; CDR2 reads SVGAGI. This CDR3 region has 15 residues. V was cut by 6 bases and J by 8 bases, with 22 bases left in between. The DNA of the CDR3 is TGTGCCAGCAGCCGAACAGATGGGGCCGCGTTGGGCTACACCTTC. Amino acid sequence: CASSRTDGAALGYTF.

V gene TRBV5-1 combines with J gene TRBJ2-7; D unclear. Trimming took off 0 bases at V and 6 bases at J, with 7 bases between the two ends. This CDR3 comprises 12 residues. In germline, CDR1 is SGHRS, CDR2 YFSETQ. The CDR3 DNA reads TGCGCCAGCAGCTTGGCGGCGGCCGAGCAGTACTTC. It encodes CASSLAAAEQYF.

J is TRBJ1-1 and V is TRBV10-2; D call uncertain. The CDR3 is 13 amino acids. The germline V gene encodes CDR1 WSHSY and CDR2 SAAADI. V shed 6 bases and J shed 4 bases, with 12 bases lying between them. The CDR3 DNA reads TGCGCCAGCAGGAGGCAGTCGGCCACTGAAGCTTTCTTT. It translates to CASRRQSATEAFF.

The chain uses TRBV9 and TRBJ1-1, with D uncertain. The CDR3 has 13 amino acids. The V end lost 0 bases, the J end lost 2 bases, and 5 bases lay between the germline ends. Germline CDR1 SGDLS, CDR2 YYNGEE. The DNA of the CDR3 is TGTGCCAGCAGCGTAGGGCCCAACACTGAAGCTTTCTTT. This codes for CASSVGPNTEAFF.

In its sample, this clone was seen once. V gene TRBV7-2 combines with J gene TRBJ2-2; 10 nucleotides align to TRBD1. Germline CDR1 is SGHTA and CDR2 is FQGNSA. V lost 4 bases, J lost 5 bases, and 4 bases stayed unmatched. The CDR3 length is 15 residues. CDR3 nucleotide sequence: TGTGCCAGCAGCTCGGACAGGGGGTGGACCGGGGAGCTGTTTTTT. It codes for CASSSDRGWTGELFF.

V and J are TRBV6-5 and TRBJ2-2; 8 nucleotides agree with TRBD2. CDR3 size: 16 residues. Germline assignment: CDR1 MNHEY and CDR2 SVGAGI. V lost 4 bases to trimming and J lost 5 bases; unmatched junction nucleotides: 9. CDR3 DNA sequence: TGTGCCAGCAGTTCCCCGGGAGGGGAGCGGACCGGGGAGCTGTTTTTT. It codes for CASSSPGGERTGELFF.

This clone turned up a few times. The chain has TRBV10-1 and TRBJ1-4; 9 bases map to TRBD1. Trimming at V came to 6 bases and at J to 8 bases, leaving 7 bases not matched to a gene. This CDR3 has 14 residues. Germline V lookup: CDR1 WNHNN, CDR2 SYGVQD (reference sequence). The CDR3 loop reads CASSSGTGKEKLFF. The CDR3 region has the DNA TGCGCCAGCAGCTCCGGGACAGGGAAAGAAAAACTGTTTTTT.

The chain employs TRBV10-2 and TRBJ1-6; D is unresolved. This CDR3 comprises 12 residues. V dropped 4 bases and J dropped 12 bases, with 10 bases sitting between them. Germline CDR1 reads WSHSY; CDR2 reads SAAADI. The CDR3 DNA sequence: TGCGCCAGCAGTGTCGCCCCCGGACCCCTCCACTTT. The encoded protein is CASSVAPGPLHF.

The chain employs TRBV24-1 and TRBJ2-1, with 11 nucleotides matching TRBD2. V lost 8 bases, J lost 4 bases, and 0 bases stayed unmatched. The germline gives CDR1 KGHDR, CDR2 SFDVKD. The CDR3 has 13 residues. In nucleotides, the CDR3 is TGTGCCACCACTAGCGGGGGGTACAATGAGCAGTTCTTC. Amino acid sequence: CATTSGGYNEQFF.

The chain couples TRBV4-3 to TRBJ1-5, with TRBD1 matching 9 bases. Germline CDR1 LGHNA, CDR2 YSLEER. CDR3 length equals 15 residues. Trimming took 3 bases from V and 3 from J; bases not matched to a gene: 3. Here the CDR3 reads CASSQDRGINQPQHF. The CDR3 bases are TGCGCCAGCAGCCAGGACAGGGGAATCAATCAGCCCCAGCATTTT.

The chain links TRBV24-1 to TRBJ2-1; 8 positions match TRBD1. Germline V gene sequence: CDR1 KGHDR, CDR2 SFDVKD. This CDR3 is built from 15 residues. The V and J ends lost 7 bases and 7 bases, in that order; junction bases with no gene match: 11. The CDR3 DNA follows: TGTGCCACCAGAGGACAGGGACTCATGAGGAATGAGCAGTTCTTC. Its translation: CATRGQGLMRNEQFF.

The chain links TRBV7-9 to TRBJ2-1, with 7 bases aligning to TRBD1. This CDR3 contains 14 residues. Germline V CDR1 and CDR2: SEHNR, FQNEAQ (reference sequence). Trimming cost V 6 bases and J 5 bases; bases outside gene matches: 7. The CDR3 DNA reads as TGTGCCAGCAGATCAATGGGACAGAACAATGAGCAGTTCTTC. It is translated as CASRSMGQNNEQFF.

The chain links TRBV5-4 to TRBJ1-1, with D tentatively TRBD1 (5 bases). The V end was cut by 1 base, the J end by 8 bases, with 12 bases between. The CDR3 length is 13 residues. Looked up from germline, CDR1 is SGHNT and CDR2 is YYREEE (reference sequence). CDR3 bases: TGTGCCAGCAGCTTGCGGCAGGGCGGAGAAGCTTTCTTT. Its translation is CASSLRQGGEAFF.

This chain joins TRBV7-2 and TRBJ2-7, with D possibly being TRBD2 (6 bases). Germline loops: CDR1 SGHTA, CDR2 FQGNSA. The CDR3 totals 16 residues. V lost 5 bases, J lost 0 bases, and 17 bases lay in between. The CDR3 coding sequence is TGTGCCAGCAGCCTACGGCGGGACGGAAGCTCCTACGAGCAGTACTTC. This encodes CASSLRRDGSSYEQYF.

This sequence joins TRBV27 and TRBJ2-3, with D possibly TRBD2 on 5 matching bases. This CDR3 is 14 amino acids long. Per the germline V gene, CDR1 is MNHEY and CDR2 is SMNVEV (reference sequence). The V end lost 4 bases, the J end lost 4 bases, and 12 bases lay between the germline ends. The CDR3 DNA reads as TGTGCCAGCAGTTCCGGGGTTGGCGCAGATACGCAGTATTTT. Its translation is CASSSGVGADTQYF.

This chain uses TRBV11-1 with TRBJ2-1; D may be TRBD1 (6 bases). The V gene lost 5 bases and the J gene lost 0 bases, with 11 bases spanning the gap. The germline gives CDR1 SGHAT, CDR2 FQDESV (reference sequence). There are 15 residues in the CDR3. This chain's CDR3 is CASSRTETSYNEQFF. In DNA, the CDR3 is TGTGCCAGCAGCCGGACAGAGACCTCCTACAATGAGCAGTTCTTC.

The CDR3 coding sequence is TGTGCCAGCAGCAATTTTGTCCCCCGGGAGCAGTACTTC. Its translation: CASSNFVPREQYF. This sequence joins TRBV21-1 and TRBJ2-7; the listed D gene, TRBD2, was not tested against the DNA. TRBV21-1 is designated a pseudogene. This CDR3 has 13 residues.

This clone occurred a few times. The genes are TRBV2 and TRBJ1-2, with D maybe TRBD1 (5 bases). The CDR3 contains 13 residues. With 6 bases removed from V and 7 bases from J, the gap between germline ends came to 15 bases. Germline CDR1 is SNHLY and CDR2 is FYNNEI. CDR3 amino acids: CASSAGSFAGYTF. CDR3 sequence (DNA): TGTGCCAGCAGCGCAGGGTCTTTTGCTGGCTACACCTTC. The variable domain in full, completed from reference TRBV2 and TRBJ1-2, reads EPEVTQTPSHQVTQMGQEVILRCVPISNHLYFYWYRQILGQKVEFLVSFYNNEISEKSEIFDDQFSVERPDGSNFTLKIRSTKLEDSAMYFCASSAGSFAGYTFGSGTRLTVV.

The chain has TRBV4-3 and TRBJ1-1, with D maybe TRBD1 (5 bases). Germline V gives CDR1 LGHNA, CDR2 YSLEER. CDR3 size: 14 residues. V was cut by 0 bases and J by 6 bases, with 11 bases left in between. CDR3 amino acids: CASSQDRWGPEAFF. The CDR3, as DNA: TGCGCCAGCAGCCAAGATAGGTGGGGCCCTGAAGCTTTCTTT.

In its sample, this clone was seen once. V is TRBV11-2 and J is TRBJ2-3, with 13 bases matching TRBD2. With 7 bases clipped from V and 2 bases from J, the junction kept 6 bases outside the gene matches. CDR1 is SGHAT and CDR2 is FQNNGV in the germline V gene. CDR3 length equals 16 residues. CDR3 in DNA: TGTGCCAGCACCTCCGGGACTAGCGGGGCCACAGATACGCAGTATTTT. This encodes CASTSGTSGATDTQYF.

The chain employs TRBV7-8 and TRBJ1-5; 7 bases match TRBD1. Germline V gives CDR1 SGHVS, CDR2 FQNEAQ. The CDR3 is 14 amino acids. J gave up 5 bases and V 5 bases, and 6 bases lay outside the gene matches. The CDR3: CASSLRQGDQPQHF. CDR3 bases: TGTGCCAGCAGCCTACGACAGGGCGATCAGCCCCAGCATTTT.